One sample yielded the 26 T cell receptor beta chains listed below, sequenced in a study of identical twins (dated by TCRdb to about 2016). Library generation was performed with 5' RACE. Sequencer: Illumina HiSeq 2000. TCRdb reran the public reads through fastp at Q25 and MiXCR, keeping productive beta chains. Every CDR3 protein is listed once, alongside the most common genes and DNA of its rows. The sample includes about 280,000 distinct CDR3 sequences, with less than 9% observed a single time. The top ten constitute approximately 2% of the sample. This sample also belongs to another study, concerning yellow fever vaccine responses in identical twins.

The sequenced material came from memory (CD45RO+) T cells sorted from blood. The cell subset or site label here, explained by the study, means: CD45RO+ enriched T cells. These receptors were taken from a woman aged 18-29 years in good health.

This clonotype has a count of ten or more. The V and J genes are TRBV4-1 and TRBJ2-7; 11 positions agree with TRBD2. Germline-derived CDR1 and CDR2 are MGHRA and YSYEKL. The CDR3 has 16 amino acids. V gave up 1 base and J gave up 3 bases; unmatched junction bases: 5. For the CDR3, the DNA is TGCGCCAGCAGCCAAGCTACTAGCGGGAGTGTCTACGAGCAGTACTTC. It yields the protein CASSQATSGSVYEQYF.

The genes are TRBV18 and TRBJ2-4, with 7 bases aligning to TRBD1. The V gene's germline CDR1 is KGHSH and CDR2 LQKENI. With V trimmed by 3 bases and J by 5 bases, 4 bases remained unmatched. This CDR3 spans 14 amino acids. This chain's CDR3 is CASSPGTDQNIQYF. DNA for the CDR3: TGTGCCAGCTCACCCGGGACAGACCAAAACATTCAGTACTTC.

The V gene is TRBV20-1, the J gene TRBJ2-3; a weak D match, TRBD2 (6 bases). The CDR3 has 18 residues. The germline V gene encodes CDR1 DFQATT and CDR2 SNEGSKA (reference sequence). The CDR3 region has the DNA TGCAGGGCCCGACCCAGATCTTGGAGGGAACGAGGTCCAGATACGCAGTATTTT. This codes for CRARPRSWRERGPDTQYF.

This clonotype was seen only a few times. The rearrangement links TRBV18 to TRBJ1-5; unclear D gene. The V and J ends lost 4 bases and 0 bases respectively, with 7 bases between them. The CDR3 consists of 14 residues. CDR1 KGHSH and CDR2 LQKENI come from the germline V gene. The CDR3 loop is CASSQGVSNQPQHF. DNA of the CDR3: TGTGCCAGCTCACAGGGAGTTAGCAATCAGCCCCAGCATTTT.

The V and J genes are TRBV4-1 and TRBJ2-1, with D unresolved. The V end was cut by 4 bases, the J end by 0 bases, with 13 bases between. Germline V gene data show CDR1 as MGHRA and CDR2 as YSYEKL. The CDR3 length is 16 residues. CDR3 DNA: TGCGCCAGCAGCCTCCTGGACCTCATCTCCTACAATGAGCAGTTCTTC. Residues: CASSLLDLISYNEQFF.

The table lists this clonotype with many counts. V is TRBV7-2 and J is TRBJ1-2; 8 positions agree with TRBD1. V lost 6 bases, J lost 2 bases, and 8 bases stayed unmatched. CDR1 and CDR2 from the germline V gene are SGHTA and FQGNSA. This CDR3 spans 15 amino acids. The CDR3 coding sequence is TGTGCCAGCAGAGAGAGGACAGGGTCAAACTATGGCTACACCTTC. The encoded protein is CASRERTGSNYGYTF. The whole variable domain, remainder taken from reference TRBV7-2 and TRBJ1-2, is GAGVSQSPSNKVTEKGKDVELRCDPISGHTALYWYRQSLGQGLEFLIYFQGNSAPDKSGLPSDRFSAERTGGSVSTLTIQRTQQEDSAVYLCASRERTGSNYGYTFGSGTRLTVV.

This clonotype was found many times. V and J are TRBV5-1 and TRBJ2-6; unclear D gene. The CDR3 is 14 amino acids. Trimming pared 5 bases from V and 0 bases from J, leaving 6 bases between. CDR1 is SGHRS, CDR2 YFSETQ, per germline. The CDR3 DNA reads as TGCGCCAGCAGGATGAGCTCTGGGGCCAACGTCCTGACTTTC. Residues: CASRMSSGANVLTF.

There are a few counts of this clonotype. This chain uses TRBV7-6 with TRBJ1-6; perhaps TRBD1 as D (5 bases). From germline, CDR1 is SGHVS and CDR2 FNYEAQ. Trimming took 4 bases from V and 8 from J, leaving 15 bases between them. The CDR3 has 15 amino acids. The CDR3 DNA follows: TGTGCCAGCAGCTCACGGGGGGGGGGTGATTCACCCCTCCACTTT. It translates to CASSSRGGGDSPLHF.

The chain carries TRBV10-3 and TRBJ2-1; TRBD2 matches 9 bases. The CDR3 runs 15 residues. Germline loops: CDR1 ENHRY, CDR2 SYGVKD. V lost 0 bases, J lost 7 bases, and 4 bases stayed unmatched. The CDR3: CAISESVAGENEQFF. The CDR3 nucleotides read TGTGCCATCAGTGAGTCTGTAGCGGGAGAGAATGAGCAGTTCTTC.

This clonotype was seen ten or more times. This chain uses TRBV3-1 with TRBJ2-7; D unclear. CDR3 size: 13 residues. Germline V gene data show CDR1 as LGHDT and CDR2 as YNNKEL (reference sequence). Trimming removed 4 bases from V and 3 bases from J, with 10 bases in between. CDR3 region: CASSLRGDYEQYF. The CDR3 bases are TGTGCCAGCAGCCTTAGAGGCGACTACGAGCAGTACTTC.

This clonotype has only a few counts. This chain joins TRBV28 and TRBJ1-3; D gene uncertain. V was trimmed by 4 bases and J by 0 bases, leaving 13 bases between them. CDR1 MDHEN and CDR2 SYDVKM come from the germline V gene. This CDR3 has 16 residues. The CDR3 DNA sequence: TGTGCCAGCAGTTCAGGAGGTCCGGACTCTGGAAACACCATATATTTT. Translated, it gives CASSSGGPDSGNTIYF.

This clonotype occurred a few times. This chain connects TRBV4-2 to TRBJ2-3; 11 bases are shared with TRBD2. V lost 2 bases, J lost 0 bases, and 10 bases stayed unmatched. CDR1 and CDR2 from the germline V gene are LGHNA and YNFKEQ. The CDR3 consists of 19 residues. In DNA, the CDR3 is TGTGCCAGCAGCCAAACCGGGACTAGCGGAGTGACTAGCACAGATACGCAGTATTTT. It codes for CASSQTGTSGVTSTDTQYF.

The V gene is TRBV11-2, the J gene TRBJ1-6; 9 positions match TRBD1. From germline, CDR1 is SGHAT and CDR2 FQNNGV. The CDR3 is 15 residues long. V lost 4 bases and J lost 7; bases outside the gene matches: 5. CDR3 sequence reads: CASSYRGQGNSPLHF. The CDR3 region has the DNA TGTGCCAGCAGCTACCGCGGACAGGGGAATTCACCCCTCCACTTT.

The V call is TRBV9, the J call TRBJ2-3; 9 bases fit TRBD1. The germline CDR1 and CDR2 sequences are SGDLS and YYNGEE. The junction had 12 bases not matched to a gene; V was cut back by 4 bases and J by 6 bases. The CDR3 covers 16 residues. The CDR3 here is CASSPQPGQGGDTQYF. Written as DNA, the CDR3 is TGTGCCAGCAGCCCGCAACCGGGACAGGGTGGCGATACGCAGTATTTT.

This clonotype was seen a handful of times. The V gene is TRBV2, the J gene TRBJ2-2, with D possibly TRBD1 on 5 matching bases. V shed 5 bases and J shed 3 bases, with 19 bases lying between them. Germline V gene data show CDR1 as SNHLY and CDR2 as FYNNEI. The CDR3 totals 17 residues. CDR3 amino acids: CASSYPREGDDTGELFF. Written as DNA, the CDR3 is TGTGCCAGCAGTTACCCCCGAGAAGGGGATGACACCGGGGAGCTGTTTTTT.

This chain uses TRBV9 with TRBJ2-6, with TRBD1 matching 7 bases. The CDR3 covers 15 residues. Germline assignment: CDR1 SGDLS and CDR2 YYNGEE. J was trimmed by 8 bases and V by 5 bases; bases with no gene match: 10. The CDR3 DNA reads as TGTGCCAGCAGTCCCCGAACGACAGGGTCCAACGTCCTGACTTTC. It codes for CASSPRTTGSNVLTF.

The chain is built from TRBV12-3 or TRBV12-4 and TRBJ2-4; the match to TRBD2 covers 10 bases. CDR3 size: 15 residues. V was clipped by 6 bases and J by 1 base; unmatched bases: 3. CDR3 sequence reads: CASRGTSAAKNIQYF. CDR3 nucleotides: TGTGCCAGCAGAGGGACTAGCGCTGCCAAAAACATTCAGTACTTC.

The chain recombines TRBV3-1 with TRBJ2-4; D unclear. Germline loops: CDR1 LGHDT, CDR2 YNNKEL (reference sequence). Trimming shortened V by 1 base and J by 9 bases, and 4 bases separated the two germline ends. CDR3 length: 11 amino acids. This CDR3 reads CASSQGGIQYF. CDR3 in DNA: TGTGCCAGCAGCCAAGGGGGCATTCAGTACTTC.

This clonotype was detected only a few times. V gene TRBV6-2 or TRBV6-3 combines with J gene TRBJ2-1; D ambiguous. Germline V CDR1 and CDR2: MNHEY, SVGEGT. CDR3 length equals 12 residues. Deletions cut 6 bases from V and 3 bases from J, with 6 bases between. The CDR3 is CASRSIYNEQFF. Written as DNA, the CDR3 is TGTGCCAGCAGGTCCATCTACAATGAGCAGTTCTTC.

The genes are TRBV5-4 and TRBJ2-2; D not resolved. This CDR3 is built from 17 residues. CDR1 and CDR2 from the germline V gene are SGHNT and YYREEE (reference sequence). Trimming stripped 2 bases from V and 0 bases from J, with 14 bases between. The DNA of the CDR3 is TGTGCCAGCAGCTTTGAGTTTGGGTTCGCGAACACCGGGGAGCTGTTTTTT. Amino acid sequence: CASSFEFGFANTGELFF.

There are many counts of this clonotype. The CDR3 reads CASSQDALSWRSSYNEQFF. CDR3 DNA: TGTGCCAGCAGCCAAGACGCCTTAAGCTGGCGTAGCTCCTACAATGAGCAGTTCTTC. This chain joins TRBV3-1 and TRBJ2-1; D remains ambiguous. The CDR3 is 19 residues long. Germline V gene lookup returns CDR1 LGHDT and CDR2 YNNKEL (reference sequence). Trimming shortened V by 0 bases and J by 0 bases, and 18 bases separated the two germline ends.

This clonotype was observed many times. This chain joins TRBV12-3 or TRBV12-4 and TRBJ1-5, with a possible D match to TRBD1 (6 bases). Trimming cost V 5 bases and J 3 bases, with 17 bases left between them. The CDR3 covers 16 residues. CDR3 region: CASSMSGVGNNQPQHF. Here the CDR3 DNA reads TGTGCCAGCAGTATGTCAGGGGTTGGGAACAATCAGCCCCAGCATTTT.

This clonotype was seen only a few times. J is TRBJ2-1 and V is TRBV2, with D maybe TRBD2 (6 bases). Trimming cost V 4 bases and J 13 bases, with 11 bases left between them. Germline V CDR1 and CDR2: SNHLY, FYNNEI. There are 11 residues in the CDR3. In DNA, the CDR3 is TGTGCCAGCAGTGTTGGGAGGATTCAGTTCTTC. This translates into CASSVGRIQFF. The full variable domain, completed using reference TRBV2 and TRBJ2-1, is EPEVTQTPSHQVTQMGQEVILRCVPISNHLYFYWYRQILGQKVEFLVSFYNNEISEKSEIFDDQFSVERPDGSNFTLKIRSTKLEDSAMYFCASSVGRIQFFGPGTRLTVL.

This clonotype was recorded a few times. As DNA, the CDR3 is TGCGCCAGCAGTGATACCAGGGCACCCGGGAACAATGAGCAGTTCTTC. Its translation is CASSDTRAPGNNEQFF. The chain couples TRBV10-1 to TRBJ2-1; tentatively, D is TRBD1 or TRBD2 (5 bases each). The V end lost 3 bases, the J end lost 5 bases, and 17 bases lay between the germline ends. Looked up from germline, CDR1 is WNHNN and CDR2 is SYGVQD (reference sequence). The CDR3 runs to 16 residues.

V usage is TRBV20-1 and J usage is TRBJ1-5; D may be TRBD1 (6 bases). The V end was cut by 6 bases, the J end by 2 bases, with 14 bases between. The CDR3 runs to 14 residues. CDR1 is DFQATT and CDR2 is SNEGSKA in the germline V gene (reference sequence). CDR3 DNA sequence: TGCAGTGCCAGATCAGGGGCTGGCAATCAGCCCCAGCATTTT. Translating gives CSARSGAGNQPQHF.

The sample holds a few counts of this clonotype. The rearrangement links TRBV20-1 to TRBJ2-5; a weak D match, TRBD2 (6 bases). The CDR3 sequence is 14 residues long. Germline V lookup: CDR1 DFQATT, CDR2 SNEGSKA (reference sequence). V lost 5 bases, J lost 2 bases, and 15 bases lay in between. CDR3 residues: CSAVPPGDQETQYF. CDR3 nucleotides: TGCAGTGCTGTACCCCCGGGGGATCAAGAGACCCAGTACTTC.